This T cell receptor (beta chain) comes out of a study of OX40 agonist ivuxolimab in advanced cancers. Study overall: Three partial responders included one hepatocellular carcinoma patient and two cutaneous melanoma patients. Study-wide points: The average count of expanded clones was higher among CD8+ T cells than among CD4+. Both CD4+ and CD8+ T cell populations in blood had undergone clonal expansion by week 6 at 0.1 to 3.0 mg/kg.

Assay used: immunoSEQ multiplex PCR; TCRdb lists only in-frame clones, some missing. In the table there are just under 45,000 clones, about 80% of which are singletons. With regard to this clone: Its antigen remains unknown.

Deletions cut 5 bases from V and 8 bases from J, with 12 bases between. Germline loops: CDR1 SGHVS, CDR2 FQNEAQ. The CDR3 is 12 residues long. Blood was sampled at baseline, cycle 4 day 1, and cycle 7 day 1. Source: CD4+ or CD8+ T cells sorted from blood, taken in a trial of the OX40 agonist ivuxolimab. The gene calls are TRBV7-8 and TRBJ1-2; D gene uncertain. The TCR sequence derives from an adult with an advanced solid tumor such as melanoma, head and neck, liver or kidney cancer. For the CDR3, the DNA is TGTGCCAGCAGCCCGGGGTTAGACGGCTACACCTTC. Its protein product is CASSPGLDGYTF.